This T cell receptor (beta chain) was profiled in a study of T cells in Graves' hyperthyroidism and ophthalmopathy. There were TCR beta CDR3 regions amplified from RNA transcripts. Researchers ran a first-round RT-PCR on the TCR CDR3 using the HTBI primer set. A single record per CDR3 protein comes from TCRdb applying MiXCR to the multiplex PCR reads. Of about 96,000 distinct CDR3 sequences in the sample, about 51% were seen once. General observations from the study: Ophthalmopathy onset followed model prediction by a median approximately six months.

The authors deemed Graves' hyperthyroidism stable absent ophthalmopathy progression within 18 months. A word on this clonotype: What it binds is not known.

V dropped 3 bases and J dropped 8 bases, with 10 bases sitting between them. The germline V gene encodes CDR1 SQVTM and CDR2 ANQGSEA. There are 11 residues in the CDR3. This sequence originates from a woman in her 40s with Graves' hyperthyroidism. The chain employs TRBV29-1 and TRBJ1-1, with D unclear. The sequenced sample was blood. The CDR3 coding sequence is TGCAGCGTTGAGGGTAGCTGGGAAGCTTTCTTT. It specifies CSVEGSWEAFF. Combining the CDR3 with reference TRBV29-1 and TRBJ1-1 gives the whole variable domain SAVISQKPSRDICQRGTSLTIQCQVDSQVTMMFWYRQQPGQSLTLIATANQGSEATYESGFVIDKFPISRPNLTFSTLTVSNMSPEDSSIYLCSVEGSWEAFFGQGTRLTVV.